These 16 T cell receptor beta chains were sequenced from one sample in a study of blood T cell repertoires in COVID-19. Libraries were prepared by immunoSEQ multiplex PCR; TCRdb keeps only in-frame clonotypes and omits some of them. The repertoire consists of approximately 270,000 clones, with 91% occurring once and the leading ten covering approximately 2.7%. The sample taken for sequencing was PBMCs or T cells enriched from blood (not recorded which). All receptors derive from a man aged 40-55 years who had been exposed to COVID-19.

This chain uses TRBV6-8 with TRBJ1-2; D unresolved. The CDR3 contains 18 residues. The germline V and J ends were trimmed by 4 bases and 4 bases, with 25 bases remaining between them. Germline values: CDR1 MNHGY, CDR2 SAAAGT. CDR3 residues: CASSLERSQEAGPYGYTF. Written as DNA, the CDR3 is TGTGCCAGCAGTTTAGAACGGTCCCAGGAGGCCGGGCCCTATGGCTACACCTTC.

The chain recombines TRBV28 with TRBJ1-1; 7 bases map to TRBD1. The CDR3 runs 14 residues. Looked up from germline, CDR1 is MDHEN and CDR2 is SYDVKM. Trimming at V came to 6 bases and at J to 3 bases, leaving 7 bases not matched to a gene. The CDR3 nucleotides are TGTGCCAGCAGAACCAGGGGGACGTACACTGAAGCTTTCTTT. Protein sequence: CASRTRGTYTEAFF.

This clone was detected only once. V is TRBV7-3 and J is TRBJ2-3, with a weak D call TRBD2 (7 bases). Germline V gene data show CDR1 as SGHTA and CDR2 as FQGTGA. There are 14 residues in the CDR3. V lost 2 bases, J lost 5 bases, and 11 bases lay in between. The CDR3: CASSLRGAGDTQYF. DNA of the CDR3: TGTGCCAGCAGCTTACGGGGGGCCGGAGATACGCAGTATTTT. Supplemented by reference TRBV7-3 and TRBJ2-3, the full variable domain reads GAGVSQTPSNKVTEKGKYVELRCDPISGHTALYWYRQSLGQGPEFLIYFQGTGAADDSGLPNDRFFAVRPEGSVSTLKIQRTERGDSAVYLCASSLRGAGDTQYFGPGTRLTVL.

J is TRBJ1-6 and V is TRBV14, with 8 bases aligning to TRBD1. This CDR3 is 16 amino acids long. Unmatched junction bases numbered 5, after V lost 4 bases and J lost 3 bases. Germline assignment: CDR1 SGHDN and CDR2 FVKESK. The CDR3 loop reads CASSPDGQGYNSPLHF. DNA of the CDR3: TGTGCCAGCAGCCCCGACGGACAGGGCTATAATTCACCCCTCCACTTT.

This clone was seen only once. The CDR3 region is CASSQGGGPYEQYF. CDR3 nucleotide sequence: TGCGCCAGCAGCCAGGGCGGGGGCCCCTACGAGCAGTACTTC. The rearrangement joins TRBV4-1 to TRBJ2-7; D might be TRBD2 (7 bases). CDR3 size: 14 residues. In germline, CDR1 is MGHRA, CDR2 YSYEKL. The V and J ends lost 3 bases and 2 bases respectively, with 11 bases between them.

The J gene is TRBJ2-2, the V gene TRBV6-6; perhaps TRBD1 as D (5 bases). Germline CDR1 is MNHNY and CDR2 is SVGAGI (reference sequence). The CDR3 runs 15 residues. V shed 6 bases and J shed 4 bases, with 15 bases lying between them. The CDR3 DNA reads TGTGCCAGCAGCCCGGACATCGTCGCCACCGGGGAGCTGTTTTTT. Amino acid sequence: CASSPDIVATGELFF.

The chain is built from TRBV24-1 and TRBJ2-1; a weak D match, TRBD1 (6 bases). Trimming took off 1 base at V and 0 bases at J, with 9 bases between the two ends. In germline, CDR1 is KGHDR, CDR2 SFDVKD. The CDR3 contains 16 residues. The CDR3 DNA reads as TGTGCCACCAGTGATTTCACAGGGACCTCCTACAATGAGCAGTTCTTC. Its translation: CATSDFTGTSYNEQFF.

The chain uses TRBV4-2 and TRBJ2-1; TRBD2 agrees at 7 bases. Germline CDR1 LGHNA, CDR2 YNFKEQ. The CDR3 spans 16 residues. V dropped 3 bases and J dropped 8; count of bases not matched to a gene: 13. CDR3 amino acids: CASSHARGLAAYEQFF. CDR3 nucleotide sequence: TGTGCCAGCAGCCACGCGAGGGGCCTAGCGGCTTATGAGCAGTTCTTC.

The rearrangement uses TRBV30 and TRBJ2-5; D may be TRBD2 (6 bases). Per the germline V gene, CDR1 is GTSNPN and CDR2 is SVGIG (reference sequence). The CDR3 is made up of 13 amino acids. V lost 4 bases and J 5 bases, leaving 14 bases between the germline ends. CDR3 protein: CAWIRAGKETQYF. In DNA, the CDR3 is TGTGCCTGGATACGGGCGGGAAAGGAGACCCAGTACTTC.

The chain has TRBV5-1 and TRBJ2-2; TRBD2 might be the D (6 bases). This CDR3 comprises 15 residues. V was trimmed by 4 bases and J by 6 bases, leaving 16 bases between them. Germline CDR1 reads SGHRS; CDR2 reads YFSETQ. The CDR3 DNA is TGCGCCAGCAGCCCCTGGTGGGAGGAGGCCGGGGAGCTGTTTTTT. This sequence encodes CASSPWWEEAGELFF. Full variable domain (outside the CDR3, taken from reference TRBV5-1 and TRBJ2-2): KAGVTQTPRYLIKTRGQQVTLSCSPISGHRSVSWYQQTPGQGLQFLFEYFSETQRNKGNFPGRFSGRQFSNSRSEMNVSTLELGDSALYLCASSPWWEEAGELFFGEGSRLTVL.

The chain uses TRBV6-5 and TRBJ2-5, with 9 bases fitting TRBD1. The V segment lost 4 bases and the J segment 5 bases; nucleotides outside the gene matches: 8. This CDR3 is 15 amino acids long. Germline V CDR1 and CDR2: MNHEY, SVGAGI. The CDR3, as DNA: TGTGCCAGCAGTTTTTTGACAGGGGGGCGGGAGACCCAGTACTTC. Protein product: CASSFLTGGRETQYF.

The chain joins TRBV9 to TRBJ2-1; 10 positions agree with TRBD2. The J segment lost 2 bases and the V segment lost 0 bases, leaving 8 bases of the junction unmatched. There are 18 residues in the CDR3. Germline values: CDR1 SGDLS, CDR2 YYNGEE. The CDR3 coding sequence is TGTGCCAGCAGCGTAGCGAGCGGGAGGGACCCGACCTACAATGAGCAGTTCTTC. Amino acid sequence: CASSVASGRDPTYNEQFF.

V is TRBV25-1 and J is TRBJ2-1; 8 nucleotides match TRBD1. This CDR3 has 13 amino acids. With V trimmed by 4 bases and J by 7 bases, 3 bases remained unmatched. In germline, CDR1 is MGHDK, CDR2 SYGVNS. The DNA of the CDR3 is TGTGCCAGCAGTGGACAGGGGATAAATGAGCAGTTCTTC. It codes for CASSGQGINEQFF.

The chain uses TRBV15 and TRBJ1-3; unclear D gene. V lost 2 bases and J lost 3, with 8 bases in between. Per the germline V gene, CDR1 is LNHNV and CDR2 is YYDKDF (reference sequence). The CDR3 is 14 amino acids. The CDR3 sequence is CATSRSGDGNTIYF. As DNA, the CDR3 is TGTGCCACCAGCAGATCAGGTGATGGAAACACCATATATTTT.

The chain carries TRBV24-1 and TRBJ2-1; D uncertain. The germline V gene encodes CDR1 KGHDR and CDR2 SFDVKD. Trimming removed 6 bases at V and 8 bases at J, with 13 bases between. The CDR3 totals 13 residues. The CDR3 protein is CATSYPGSYEQFF. CDR3 in DNA: TGTGCCACCAGTTACCCAGGTTCTTATGAGCAGTTCTTC.

V gene TRBV28 combines with J gene TRBJ2-1; 7 nucleotides align to TRBD2. Germline-derived CDR1 and CDR2 are MDHEN and SYDVKM. The CDR3 is 14 residues long. V was clipped by 6 bases and J by 9 bases; unmatched bases: 11. CDR3 protein: CASREDLGGSEQFF. For the CDR3, the DNA is TGTGCCAGCAGGGAGGATCTCGGGGGGAGTGAGCAGTTCTTC.